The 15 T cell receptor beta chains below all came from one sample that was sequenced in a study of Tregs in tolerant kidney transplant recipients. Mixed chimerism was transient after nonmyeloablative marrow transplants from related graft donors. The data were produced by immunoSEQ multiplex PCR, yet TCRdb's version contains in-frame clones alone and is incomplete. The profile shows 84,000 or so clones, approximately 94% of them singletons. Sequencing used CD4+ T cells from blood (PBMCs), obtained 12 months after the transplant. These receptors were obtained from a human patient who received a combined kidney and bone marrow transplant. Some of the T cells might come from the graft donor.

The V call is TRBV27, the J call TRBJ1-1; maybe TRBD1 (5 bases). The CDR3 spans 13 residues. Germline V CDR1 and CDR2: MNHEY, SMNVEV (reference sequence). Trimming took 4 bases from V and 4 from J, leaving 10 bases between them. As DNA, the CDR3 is TGTGCCAGCAGTTCCCAGGGACTCACTGAAGCTTTCTTT. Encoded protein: CASSSQGLTEAFF.

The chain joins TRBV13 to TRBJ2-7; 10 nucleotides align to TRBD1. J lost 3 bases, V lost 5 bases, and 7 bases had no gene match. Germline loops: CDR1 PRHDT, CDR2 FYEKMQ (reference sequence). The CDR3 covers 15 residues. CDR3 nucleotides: TGTGCCAGCAGCCCCTCCCGGGACAGGGGCTACGAGCAGTACTTC. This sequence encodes CASSPSRDRGYEQYF.

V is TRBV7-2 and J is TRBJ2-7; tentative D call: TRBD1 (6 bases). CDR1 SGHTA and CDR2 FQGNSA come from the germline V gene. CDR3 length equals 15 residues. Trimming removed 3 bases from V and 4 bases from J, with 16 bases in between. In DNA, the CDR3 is TGTGCCAGCAGCTTGCTTGGGTGGCAGGGGTACGAGCAGTACTTC. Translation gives CASSLLGWQGYEQYF.

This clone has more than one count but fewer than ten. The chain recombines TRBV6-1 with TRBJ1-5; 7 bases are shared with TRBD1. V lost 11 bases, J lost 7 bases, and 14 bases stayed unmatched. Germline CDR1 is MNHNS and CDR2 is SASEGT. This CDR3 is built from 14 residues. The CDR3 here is CAGATGRVLQPQHF. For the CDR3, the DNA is TGTGCCGGCGCGACAGGGCGAGTTTTGCAGCCCCAGCATTTT.

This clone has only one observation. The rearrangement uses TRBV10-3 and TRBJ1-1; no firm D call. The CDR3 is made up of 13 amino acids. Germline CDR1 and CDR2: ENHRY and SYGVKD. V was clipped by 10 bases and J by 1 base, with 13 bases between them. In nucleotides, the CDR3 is TGTGCCACCATACCGGGAGAGAACACTGAAGCTTTCTTT. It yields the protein CATIPGENTEAFF.

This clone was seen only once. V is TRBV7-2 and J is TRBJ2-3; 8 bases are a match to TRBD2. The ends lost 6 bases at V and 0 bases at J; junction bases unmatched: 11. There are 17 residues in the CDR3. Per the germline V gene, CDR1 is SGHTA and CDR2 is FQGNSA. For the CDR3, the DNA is TGTGCCAGCAGGCTGGTCGGGAGGGGCATAAGCACAGATACGCAGTATTTT. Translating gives CASRLVGRGISTDTQYF. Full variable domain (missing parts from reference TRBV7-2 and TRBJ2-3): GAGVSQSPSNKVTEKGKDVELRCDPISGHTALYWYRQSLGQGLEFLIYFQGNSAPDKSGLPSDRFSAERTGGSVSTLTIQRTQQEDSAVYLCASRLVGRGISTDTQYFGPGTRLTVL.

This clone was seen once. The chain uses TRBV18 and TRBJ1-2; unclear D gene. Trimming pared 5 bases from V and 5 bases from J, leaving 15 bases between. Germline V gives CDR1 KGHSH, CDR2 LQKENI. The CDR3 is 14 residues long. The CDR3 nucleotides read TGTGCCAGCTCAGCGTCACCGGGAGAGTATGGCTACACCTTC. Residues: CASSASPGEYGYTF.

CDR3 sequence reads: CASSVTGGSYNEQFF. CDR3 nucleotide sequence: TGTGCCAGCAGTGTAACAGGGGGCTCCTACAATGAGCAGTTCTTC. The chain links TRBV25-1 to TRBJ2-1, with 8 bases lining up with TRBD1. CDR3 size: 15 residues. Trimming removed 4 bases from V and 0 bases from J; junction bases left unmatched: 2. CDR1 and CDR2 from the germline V gene are MGHDK and SYGVNS. The full variable domain, in which reference TRBV25-1 and TRBJ2-1 provide the parts outside the CDR3, is EADIYQTPRYLVIGTGKKITLECSQTMGHDKMYWYQQDPGMELHLIHYSYGVNSTEKGDLSSESTVSRIRTEHFPLTLESARPSHTSQYLCASSVTGGSYNEQFFGPGTRLTVL.

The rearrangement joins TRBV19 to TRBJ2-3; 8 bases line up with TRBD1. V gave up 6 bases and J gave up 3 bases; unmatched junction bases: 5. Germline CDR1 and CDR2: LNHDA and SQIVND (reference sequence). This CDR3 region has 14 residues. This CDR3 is CASRADRGTDTQYF. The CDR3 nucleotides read TGTGCCAGTAGAGCCGACAGGGGTACAGATACGCAGTATTTT.

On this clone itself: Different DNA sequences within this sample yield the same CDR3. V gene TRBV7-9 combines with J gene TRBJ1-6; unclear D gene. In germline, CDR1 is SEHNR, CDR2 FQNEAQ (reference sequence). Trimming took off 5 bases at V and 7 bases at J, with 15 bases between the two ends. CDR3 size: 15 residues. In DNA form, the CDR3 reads TGTGCCAGCAGCCTGGAGAGGGTTAGAAATTCACCCCTCCACTTT. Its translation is CASSLERVRNSPLHF. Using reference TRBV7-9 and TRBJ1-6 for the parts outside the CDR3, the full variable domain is DTGVSQNPRHKITKRGQNVTFRCDPISEHNRLYWYRQTLGQGPEFLTYFQNEAQLEKSRLLSDRFSAERPKGSFSTLEIQRTEQGDSAMYLCASSLERVRNSPLHFGNGTRLTVT.

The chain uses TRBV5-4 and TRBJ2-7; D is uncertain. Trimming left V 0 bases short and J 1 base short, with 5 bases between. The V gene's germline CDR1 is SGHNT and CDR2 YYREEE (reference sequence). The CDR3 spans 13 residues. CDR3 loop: CASSLDPSYEQYF. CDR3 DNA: TGTGCCAGCAGCTTGGATCCGTCCTACGAGCAGTACTTC.

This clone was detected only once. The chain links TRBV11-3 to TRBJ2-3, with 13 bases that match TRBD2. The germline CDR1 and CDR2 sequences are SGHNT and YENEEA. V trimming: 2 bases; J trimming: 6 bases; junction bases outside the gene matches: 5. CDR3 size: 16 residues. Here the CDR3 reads CASSLWGLAGLDTQYF. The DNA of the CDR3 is TGTGCCAGCAGCTTATGGGGACTAGCGGGACTGGATACGCAGTATTTT.

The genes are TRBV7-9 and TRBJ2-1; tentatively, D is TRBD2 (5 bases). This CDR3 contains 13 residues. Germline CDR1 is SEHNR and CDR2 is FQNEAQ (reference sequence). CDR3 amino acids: CASAGISYNEQFF. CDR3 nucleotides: TGTGCTAGCGCGGGTATTTCCTACAATGAGCAGTTCTTC.

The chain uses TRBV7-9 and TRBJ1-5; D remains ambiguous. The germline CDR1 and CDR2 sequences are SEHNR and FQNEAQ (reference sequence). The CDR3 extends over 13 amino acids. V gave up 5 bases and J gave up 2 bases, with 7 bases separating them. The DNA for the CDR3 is TGTGCCAGCAGCCCCCAGGGCAATCAGCCCCAGCATTTT. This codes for CASSPQGNQPQHF.

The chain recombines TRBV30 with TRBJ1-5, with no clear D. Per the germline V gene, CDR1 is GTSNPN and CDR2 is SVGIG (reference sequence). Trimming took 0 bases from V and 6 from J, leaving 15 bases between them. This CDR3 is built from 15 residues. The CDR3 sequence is CAWSVSFEGSQPQHF. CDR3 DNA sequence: TGTGCCTGGAGTGTATCCTTTGAGGGCAGTCAGCCCCAGCATTTT.